This T cell receptor (beta chain) was obtained from a study of T-cell reconstitution after alpha-beta-depleted transplantation in children. Study-level findings and limits: Diversity of TCRbeta at day 60 was high in some patients, arising from surviving recipient T cells and thymic progenitors. At around two months after transplant, the alpha-beta T cells were reportedly derived from several hundred expanded clones that came from non-depleted graft cells. From newly produced T cells came most of the T-cell counts and diversity one year after transplant.

Preparation of the TCRbeta library involved a method that used unique molecular identifiers. One entry per CDR3 protein, called by TCRdb with MiXCR from the PCR reads. The sample lists 200,000 to 250,000 distinct CDR3 sequences, 6.5% to 10% occurring once. Many counts were recorded for this clonotype. The antigen is undetermined. The CDR3 spans 16 residues. V was trimmed by 1 base and J by 2 bases, leaving 14 bases between them. From germline, CDR1 is SEHNR and CDR2 FQNEAQ (reference sequence). The material sequenced was PBMCs, mostly from graft donor cells, taken 180 days after TCRalphabeta/CD19-depleted stem cell transplant. The TCR comes from a male patient between 10 and 17 years old who had a stem cell transplant for acute lymphoblastic leukemia, so the T cells may come from the graft donor. V and J are TRBV7-9 and TRBJ2-5; D ambiguous. CDR3 in amino acids: CASSLVVLGRQETQYF. In nucleotides, the CDR3 is TGTGCCAGCAGCTTAGTTGTTTTAGGGCGACAAGAGACCCAGTACTTC.